Presented here are 29 T cell receptor beta chains from one specimen sequenced in a study of identical twins. TCRdb passed the 5' RACE reads through MiXCR, listing each CDR3 protein once. The data contain a few hundred thousand distinct CDR3 sequences, approximately 18% of them singletons. Sequences were obtained from naive T cells sorted from blood. The receptor set was obtained from a man aged 45-60 years in good health.

The rearrangement uses TRBV27 and TRBJ2-5; D gene uncertain. V dropped 5 bases and J dropped 3 bases, with 13 bases sitting between them. The CDR3 loop spans 14 amino acids. Germline V gives CDR1 MNHEY, CDR2 SMNVEV (reference sequence). CDR3 in amino acids: CASSPLGSKETQYF. CDR3 bases: TGTGCCAGCAGTCCACTCGGAAGCAAAGAGACCCAGTACTTC.

The rearrangement joins TRBV20-1 to TRBJ2-3; D gene uncertain. CDR1 is DFQATT, CDR2 SNEGSKA, per germline (reference sequence). This CDR3 is built from 14 residues. Trimming left V 6 bases short and J 1 base short, with 14 bases between. CDR3 nucleotide sequence: TGCAGTGCCCATAGGTCCAGAGGCACAGATACGCAGTATTTT. It is translated as CSAHRSRGTDTQYF.

Note on this clonotype: A much larger clone lies a single base off, so this may be a read error. The gene calls are TRBV25-1 and TRBJ2-7; D is perhaps TRBD1 (6 bases). Germline CDR1 MGHDK, CDR2 SYGVNS. The CDR3 spans 13 residues. Trimming left V 5 bases short and J 6 bases short, with 14 bases between. CDR3 nucleotide sequence: TGTGCCAGCAGTTACAGGGCCCTCTCCGAGCAGTACTTC. This sequence encodes CASSYRALSEQYF.

This clonotype was detected ten times or more. The V and J genes are TRBV29-1 and TRBJ2-2; tentatively, D is TRBD1 (7 bases). Germline V gene lookup returns CDR1 SQVTM and CDR2 ANQGSEA. Trimming shortened V by 0 bases and J by 5 bases, and 28 bases separated the two germline ends. CDR3 size: 20 residues. The CDR3 loop reads CSVEDRGTDTVDGPTGELFF. DNA for the CDR3: TGCAGCGTTGAAGATCGGGGGACAGACACCGTTGATGGCCCAACCGGGGAGCTGTTTTTT.

The sample holds many counts of this clonotype. The chain links TRBV12-3 or TRBV12-4 to TRBJ2-3; 7 bases align to TRBD1. The CDR3 has 15 residues. J lost 0 bases, V lost 5 bases, and 5 bases had no gene match. CDR3 sequence (DNA): TGTGCCAGCAGTCCTCTGGGACAGAGCACAGATACGCAGTATTTT. This sequence encodes CASSPLGQSTDTQYF.

The chain joins TRBV20-1 to TRBJ1-5; D is uncertain. V was clipped by 5 bases and J by 0 bases, with 14 bases between them. Germline V gene sequence: CDR1 DFQATT, CDR2 SNEGSKA (reference sequence). The CDR3 runs 15 residues. CDR3 amino acids: CSAPPHVRSNQPQHF. The CDR3 nucleotides read TGCAGTGCTCCTCCTCACGTCCGTAGCAATCAGCCCCAGCATTTT.

The CDR3 reads CASSRNVQETQYF. The CDR3 nucleotides are TGTGCCAGCTCACGGAACGTACAAGAGACCCAGTACTTC. The chain couples TRBV18 to TRBJ2-5, with D hard to call. V lost 4 bases and J 2 bases, leaving 8 bases between the germline ends. In germline, CDR1 is KGHSH, CDR2 LQKENI. The CDR3 runs to 13 residues.

This chain uses TRBV18 with TRBJ2-7; 7 bases are a match to TRBD2. This CDR3 is 14 amino acids long. V trimming: 1 base; J trimming: 3 bases; junction bases outside the gene matches: 3. From germline, CDR1 is KGHSH and CDR2 LQKENI. The CDR3 protein is CASSPLAGHYEQYF. In DNA, the CDR3 is TGTGCCAGCTCACCACTAGCGGGCCACTACGAGCAGTACTTC.

This clonotype was recorded many times. The genes are TRBV10-2 and TRBJ2-1; D is unclear. This CDR3 is built from 16 residues. The V and J ends lost 5 bases and 0 bases respectively, with 14 bases between them. In germline, CDR1 is WSHSY, CDR2 SAAADI. CDR3 loop: CASSPSSSSSYNEQFF. The CDR3 DNA sequence: TGCGCCAGCAGTCCGAGTAGCTCTAGCTCCTACAATGAGCAGTTCTTC.

This clonotype has a count of ten or more. V and J are TRBV10-3 and TRBJ2-2; D is possibly TRBD2 (7 bases). CDR3 length: 16 amino acids. Germline V gene lookup returns CDR1 ENHRY and CDR2 SYGVKD. Between the trimmed V and J ends, which lost 4 bases and 2 bases, there was a span of 14 bases. CDR3 protein: CAISASGGQNTGELFF. CDR3 coding DNA: TGTGCCATCAGTGCCTCCGGGGGGCAAAACACCGGGGAGCTGTTTTTT.

This clonotype was detected many times. The chain is built from TRBV10-3 and TRBJ2-1, with 8 positions matching TRBD2. CDR3 size: 14 residues. Germline CDR1 is ENHRY and CDR2 is SYGVKD. Unmatched junction bases numbered 3, after V lost 5 bases and J lost 3 bases. The CDR3 protein is CAISSSGYYNEQFF. For the CDR3, the DNA is TGTGCCATCAGTTCTAGCGGGTACTACAATGAGCAGTTCTTC.

The rearrangement joins TRBV10-1 to TRBJ2-3; the match to TRBD2 covers 7 bases. Germline CDR1 is WNHNN and CDR2 is SYGVQD (reference sequence). Germline trimming cut 3 bases from V and 3 bases from J; bases unmatched to any gene: 3. The CDR3 runs 14 residues. DNA for the CDR3: TGCGCCAGCAGTGATCGGGGGGAGACAGATACGCAGTATTTT. This translates into CASSDRGETDTQYF.

Ten or more counts support this clonotype. CDR3 coding DNA: TGCAGTGCTAGCCTCGGGACTAACCAAGAGACCCAGTACTTC. Protein sequence: CSASLGTNQETQYF. The V call is TRBV20-1, the J call TRBJ2-5; 7 bases match TRBD2. The CDR3 contains 14 residues. Germline CDR1 reads DFQATT; CDR2 reads SNEGSKA (reference sequence). J was trimmed by 0 bases and V by 3 bases; bases with no gene match: 4.

The gene calls are TRBV7-9 and TRBJ2-5, with 8 positions matching TRBD1. This CDR3 comprises 14 residues. Germline assignment: CDR1 SEHNR and CDR2 FQNEAQ (reference sequence). With V trimmed by 4 bases and J by 4 bases, 5 bases remained unmatched. CDR3 sequence: CASSSGGTGETQYF. As DNA, the CDR3 is TGTGCCAGCAGCTCCGGTGGGACAGGAGAGACCCAGTACTTC.

This clonotype was seen at least ten times. The V call is TRBV6-2 or TRBV6-3, the J call TRBJ2-5; tentatively, D is TRBD2 (6 bases). Germline CDR1 reads MNHEY; CDR2 reads SVGEGT. The V gene lost 2 bases and the J gene lost 2 bases, with 9 bases spanning the gap. The CDR3 length is 14 residues. CDR3 in amino acids: CASSYRTIQETQYF. The CDR3 nucleotides read TGTGCCAGCAGTTACAGGACTATACAAGAGACCCAGTACTTC.

This clonotype was detected many times. The chain couples TRBV7-9 to TRBJ2-5; D remains unclear. CDR3 length: 16 residues. Germline CDR1 SEHNR, CDR2 FQNEAQ (reference sequence). Trimming took 4 bases from V and 8 from J, leaving 23 bases between them. Here the CDR3 reads CASSSFHGTAVLTQYF. Written as DNA, the CDR3 is TGTGCCAGCAGCTCATTTCACGGAACGGCGGTTCTTACCCAGTACTTC.

This chain joins TRBV20-1 and TRBJ2-5; tentative D call: TRBD2 (7 bases). The V and J ends lost 3 bases and 2 bases respectively, with 19 bases between them. Germline lookup yields CDR1 DFQATT and CDR2 SNEGSKA (reference sequence). The CDR3 runs to 16 residues. CDR3 DNA sequence: TGCAGTGCTAGCGGGGGGACAAAGGGGTATCAAGAGACCCAGTACTTC. Translation gives CSASGGTKGYQETQYF.

This clonotype was counted a few times. The gene calls are TRBV10-2 and TRBJ1-3, with no clear D. Germline-derived CDR1 and CDR2 are WSHSY and SAAADI. Between the trimmed V and J ends, which lost 3 bases and 0 bases, there was a span of 9 bases. The CDR3 length is 15 residues. The CDR3 DNA reads TGCGCCAGCAGTGAACACGGCGGCTCTGGAAACACCATATATTTT. This codes for CASSEHGGSGNTIYF.

This chain uses TRBV18 with TRBJ2-6, with D possibly being TRBD2 (6 bases). V gave up 4 bases and J gave up 0 bases, with 7 bases separating them. This CDR3 has 15 amino acids. Germline V gives CDR1 KGHSH, CDR2 LQKENI. This chain's CDR3 is CASSHGSSGANVLTF. DNA for the CDR3: TGTGCCAGCTCACACGGGAGCTCTGGGGCCAACGTCCTGACTTTC.

The rearrangement joins TRBV20-1 to TRBJ2-5, with TRBD2 identical over 9 bases. V dropped 0 bases and J dropped 5; count of bases not matched to a gene: 7. In germline, CDR1 is DFQATT, CDR2 SNEGSKA (reference sequence). The CDR3 consists of 15 residues. The CDR3 loop reads CSARDVGLAGETQYF. CDR3 nucleotides: TGCAGTGCTAGAGACGTGGGACTAGCTGGGGAGACCCAGTACTTC.

The rearrangement joins TRBV6-1 to TRBJ1-4, with 9 bases that match TRBD1. The CDR3 runs to 14 residues. The germline V gene encodes CDR1 MNHNS and CDR2 SASEGT. V trimming: 6 bases; J trimming: 8 bases; junction bases outside the gene matches: 7. The chain's CDR3 is CASSTTGGGEKLFF. CDR3 coding DNA: TGTGCCAGCAGCACTACAGGGGGCGGAGAAAAACTGTTTTTT.

This clonotype was picked up a small number of times. V and J are TRBV6-1 and TRBJ2-7; perhaps D is TRBD1 or TRBD2 (5 bases each). V was shortened by 5 bases and J by 2 bases, with 19 bases between the two germline ends. Germline-derived CDR1 and CDR2 are MNHNS and SASEGT. This CDR3 contains 16 residues. CDR3 DNA sequence: TGTGCCAGCAGTCCCTCCCTGGGGGAAACCACCTACGAGCAGTACTTC. Protein: CASSPSLGETTYEQYF.

The rearrangement links TRBV10-3 to TRBJ2-1; D not certain. Trimming removed 0 bases at V and 10 bases at J, with 10 bases between. Germline CDR1 ENHRY, CDR2 SYGVKD. The CDR3 spans 13 residues. CDR3 coding DNA: TGTGCCATCAGTGAGTCGTTAACGTACGAGCAGTTCTTC. Its protein is CAISESLTYEQFF.

This chain connects TRBV20-1 to TRBJ2-7; TRBD2 aligns across 10 bases. Germline assignment: CDR1 DFQATT and CDR2 SNEGSKA (reference sequence). The CDR3 loop spans 14 amino acids. J was trimmed by 0 bases and V by 8 bases; bases with no gene match: 7. This CDR3 is CSLPLAGTSYEQYF. For the CDR3, the DNA is TGCAGTTTACCACTAGCGGGGACCTCCTACGAGCAGTACTTC.

This clonotype was detected only a few times. The V and J genes are TRBV21-1 and TRBJ2-7; the DNA was not compared with TRBD2, the D call given in the table. TRBV21-1 represents a pseudogene. The CDR3 contains 17 residues. In DNA form, the CDR3 reads TGTGCCAGCAGTAAACTAGCGGGGGGGATTACCTCCTACGAGCAGTACTTC. It yields the protein CASSKLAGGITSYEQYF.

This clonotype occurred many times. The gene calls are TRBV9 and TRBJ2-5, with 7 bases that match TRBD2. The CDR3 length is 16 residues. Germline CDR1 reads SGDLS; CDR2 reads YYNGEE. With V trimmed by 0 bases and J by 2 bases, 7 bases remained unmatched. CDR3 sequence: CASSVGASGDQETQYF. CDR3 DNA sequence: TGTGCCAGCAGCGTAGGGGCTAGCGGAGATCAAGAGACCCAGTACTTC.

This clonotype was seen a few times. The rearrangement links TRBV6-5 to TRBJ2-1, with TRBD1 identical over 10 bases. The CDR3 covers 19 residues. The V segment lost 0 bases and the J segment 2 bases; nucleotides outside the gene matches: 10. Germline V gives CDR1 MNHEY, CDR2 SVGAGI. The CDR3 DNA reads TGTGCCAGCAGTTACTCGATCGGGACAGGGGTAATTGCCTACAATGAGCAGTTCTTC. This encodes CASSYSIGTGVIAYNEQFF.

V usage is TRBV30 and J usage is TRBJ1-5, with no clear D. CDR3 length: 13 residues. Germline lookup yields CDR1 GTSNPN and CDR2 SVGIG (reference sequence). V was pared by 2 bases and J by 7 bases, with 12 bases between. The CDR3 region is CAWSKREGQPQHF. The DNA for the CDR3 is TGTGCCTGGAGTAAAAGGGAGGGCCAGCCCCAGCATTTT.

This clonotype came up many times. The rearrangement links TRBV6-2 or TRBV6-3 to TRBJ2-7; possibly TRBD1 for D (5 bases). This CDR3 has 14 amino acids. Germline CDR1 and CDR2: MNHEY and SVGEGT. V shed 0 bases and J shed 2 bases, with 8 bases lying between them. The chain's CDR3 is CASSYSTDTYEQYF. The DNA of the CDR3 is TGTGCCAGCAGTTACTCAACGGACACCTACGAGCAGTACTTC.